This entry features one T cell receptor (beta chain) sequence. The data were obtained in a study of blood T cell repertoires in COVID-19. Study-level information: The origin of the acute and convalescent COVID-19 samples was the United States, Italy and Spain. PBMCs, B-cell-depleted T cells, or T cells were the source of the cDNA or gDNA that made up the material.

V lost 0 bases, J lost 8 bases, and 10 bases lay in between. The CDR3 loop spans 13 amino acids. Germline V CDR1 and CDR2: MNHEY, SVGAGI. Methods used by the authors: Researchers report that nucleated cell counts were estimated from reference gene primer amplification. The repertoire was sequenced with immunoSEQ multiplex PCR; TCRdb's copy has only in-frame clones and lacks some. For V, J and clone size, that table is used; D and trimming come from the DNA. The sample records some 260,000 clones, 70% to 85% being singletons. Input material: peripheral blood. The genes are TRBV6-5 and TRBJ1-2; D not certain. The receptor was derived from a woman aged 40 to 50 with active or convalescent COVID-19. The CDR3 loop reads CASSYSTGGGYTF. For the CDR3, the DNA is TGTGCCAGCAGTTACTCCACTGGCGGGGGCTACACCTTC.